The rows below give T cell receptor beta chains drawn from one sample of a study of CD8 T cells in Susac syndrome. Via MiXCR, TCRdb re-called the immunoSEQ multiplex PCR reads, giving one row per CDR3 protein. Of 55,000 to 70,000 distinct CDR3 sequences in the sample, around 93% were seen once. Sequencing used CD8+ T cells from PBMCs. These receptors came from a human donor in good health. CDR3s leave out the opening cysteine and the closing phenylalanine or tryptophan.

TRBV6-5,ASSYGLIETQY
TRBV27,ASSIPRYRDEQF
TRBV5-8,ASSNPGTGEVNTEAF
TRBV27,ASSPDSHTQY
TRBV29-1,SVEGRGRSYNEQF
TRBV6-5,ASRSYRESSYEQY
TRBV29-1,SVEAEQLNYGYT
TRBV27,ASSPGGGDRDIQY
TRBV5-1,ASSPGTGSLNTEAF
TRBV9,ASSVGDAPGYGYT
TRBV9,ASSVVGDRGHLKAF
TRBV10-3,AIRPHGTGVYEQY
TRBV27,ASSDRDAKNIQY
TRBV7-9,ASSLDSVNEQF
TRBV19,ASSAGQIYGYT
TRBV2,ASFLWGSGANVLT
TRBV7-2,ASSSVTSGGYTQY
TRBV7-9,ASSPVPTNEKLF
TRBV6-1,ASSPTLWGQNTEAF
TRBV21-1,ASSKAGTGTLAKNIQY
TRBV4-3,ASSQDLGDHYGYT
TRBV27,ASRMRGLEGYT
TRBV29-1,SVLLAGSSYNEQF
TRBV19,AGKGQGNQPQH
TRBV7-6,ASSLIGGTETQY
TRBV28,ASSSPISTAYNSPLH
TRBV19,ASSWGSGNQPQH
TRBV23-1,ASSQRGERDGYT
TRBV9,ASSVEGRSYNEQF
TRBV30,AWSAWTGDNEQF
TRBV13,ASSSFGARHDSPLH
TRBV6-1,ASSEALPGLYSPLH
TRBV18,ASSPTVTDTQY
TRBV23-1,ASSHLAGRTSYNEQF
TRBV7-9,ASSSAGALGVQETQY
TRBV9,ASSAAVSPDEQY
TRBV20-1,SADPLGYGYT
TRBV13,ASSFTSGKETQY
TRBV27,ASSPNLGLAGSYEQY
TRBV29-1,SVEGHRQGLLVDGYT